These 16 T cell receptor beta chains originate from one sample sequenced in a study of vaccination effects on CD4 cells after COVID-19. No antigen has been assigned to these receptors. Libraries were prepared by immunoSEQ multiplex PCR; TCRdb keeps only in-frame clonotypes and omits some of them. The sample has more than 40,000 clones; about 70% are singletons. Peptide-pool stimulation followed by sequencing identified expanded antigen-specific CD4+ clonotypes in the ViraFEST assay. Subsequent to roughly 9 days of culture, CD4+ T cells were isolated. Participants completed two doses of the BNT162b2 or mRNA-1273 vaccine. The sequenced sample was CD4+ T cells from PBMCs cultured with HCoV-OC43 spike peptides, obtained after COVID-19 vaccination. Subset indicated: HCoV-OC43 spike overlapping peptide pool stimulation. Receptor source: a human donor who received a COVID-19 vaccine.

This CDR3 reads CATSRELAGQMNTGELFF. CDR3 sequence (DNA): TGTGCCACCAGCAGAGAACTGGCCGGACAGATGAACACCGGGGAGCTGTTTTTT. This chain uses TRBV15 with TRBJ2-2; weak D call: TRBD1 (6 bases). This CDR3 contains 18 residues. CDR1 is LNHNV, CDR2 YYDKDF, per germline (reference sequence). The ends were cut back, 0 bases at V and 1 base at J, with 15 bases in the middle.

The rearrangement uses TRBV18 and TRBJ2-2, with a tentative D call TRBD2 (7 bases). This CDR3 has 14 amino acids. The V end lost 6 bases, the J end lost 6 bases, and 14 bases lay between the germline ends. Germline CDR1 KGHSH, CDR2 LQKENI. CDR3 protein: CASSQTGGPGELFF. The CDR3 coding sequence is TGTGCCAGCTCCCAAACGGGGGGCCCCGGGGAGCTGTTTTTT.

With regard to this clone: Different DNA sequences within this sample yield the same CDR3. The J gene is TRBJ1-4, the V gene TRBV5-8; 9 positions match TRBD1. The germline V gene has CDR1 SGHTS and CDR2 YDEGEE. The CDR3 has 16 amino acids. The V and J ends lost 4 bases and 8 bases, in that order; junction bases with no gene match: 12. CDR3 bases: TGTGCCAGCAGCATTTGGACCGGGACAGGGTTAGAAAAACTGTTTTTT. Residues: CASSIWTGTGLEKLFF.

This clone was detected only once. V is TRBV24-1 and J is TRBJ2-3; 7 positions match TRBD1. The trim removed 10 bases at V and 4 bases at J, leaving 7 bases unmatched. CDR3 size: 13 residues. The germline CDR1 and CDR2 sequences are KGHDR and SFDVKD. The CDR3 protein is CATRRQGADTQYF. Written as DNA, the CDR3 is TGTGCCACACGCAGACAGGGAGCAGATACGCAGTATTTT.

This sequence joins TRBV27 and TRBJ1-1; D ambiguous. The germline V gene encodes CDR1 MNHEY and CDR2 SMNVEV (reference sequence). Trimming took off 7 bases at V and 2 bases at J, with 20 bases between the two ends. CDR3 length: 16 amino acids. The CDR3 reads CASTPITDGRNTEAFF. The CDR3 coding sequence is TGTGCCAGCACCCCTATCACAGACGGGAGAAACACTGAAGCTTTCTTT.

This clone is a singleton in its sample. The CDR3 DNA is TGTGCCAGCAGTTTTATGGGACAGGGTTCCTACAATGAGCAGTTCTTC. Its translation is CASSFMGQGSYNEQFF. The chain recombines TRBV27 with TRBJ2-1, with 9 bases identical to TRBD1. CDR3 length equals 16 residues. In germline, CDR1 is MNHEY, CDR2 SMNVEV (reference sequence). With 3 bases clipped from V and 1 base from J, the junction kept 4 bases outside the gene matches.

The table lists this clone with a few counts. CDR3 nucleotides: TGTGCCAGCAGGGGGGACAGGGGGCTCTATGGCTACACCTTC. This translates into CASRGDRGLYGYTF. The chain carries TRBV6-5 and TRBJ1-2; 12 bases align to TRBD1. Germline assignment: CDR1 MNHEY and CDR2 SVGAGI. After removal of 6 bases from V and 4 bases from J, the junction contained 3 bases not matched to a gene. The CDR3 sequence is 14 residues long.

The chain employs TRBV28 and TRBJ2-3; 7 bases align to TRBD2. V lost 6 bases to trimming and J lost 3 bases; unmatched junction nucleotides: 9. The CDR3 is made up of 15 amino acids. From germline, CDR1 is MDHEN and CDR2 SYDVKM. The CDR3 DNA reads TGTGCCAGCAGCCAAGCCCATAGCGGGACAGATACGCAGTATTTT. Translated, it gives CASSQAHSGTDTQYF.

This clone has just one count. The DNA for the CDR3 is TGTGCCAGCAGTTTATCGCGAGTGACAGATACGCAGTATTTT. Protein: CASSLSRVTDTQYF. The chain employs TRBV27 and TRBJ2-3; D uncertain. This CDR3 region has 14 residues. Trimming pared 0 bases from V and 3 bases from J, leaving 7 bases between. Germline V gene lookup returns CDR1 MNHEY and CDR2 SMNVEV (reference sequence).

There are a few counts of this clone. The genes are TRBV6-1 and TRBJ1-2, with 7 bases that match TRBD1. Germline V gives CDR1 MNHNS, CDR2 SASEGT. The CDR3 length is 14 residues. Trimming removed 0 bases from V and 7 bases from J; junction bases left unmatched: 5. Written as DNA, the CDR3 is TGTGCCAGCAGTGAAGCGGGTGGGACAGTTGGCTACACCTTC. This encodes CASSEAGGTVGYTF.

The gene calls are TRBV10-3 and TRBJ2-7, with 8 nucleotides matching TRBD1. CDR1 is ENHRY and CDR2 is SYGVKD in the germline V gene. CDR3 size: 16 residues. The ends lost 5 bases at V and 0 bases at J; junction bases unmatched: 9. The CDR3 DNA reads TGTGCCATCAGTCGAGCTGGACAGGGCTTCTCCTACGAGCAGTACTTC. It translates to CAISRAGQGFSYEQYF.

V and J are TRBV11-2 and TRBJ1-1, with D unresolved. This CDR3 has 13 amino acids. CDR1 SGHAT and CDR2 FQNNGV come from the germline V gene. The CDR3: CGSSPLLNTEAFF. CDR3 DNA: TGTGGGTCATCGCCTTTGTTGAACACTGAAGCTTTCTTT.

This clone was counted a few times. The chain couples TRBV30 to TRBJ1-1, with 8 positions matching TRBD1. This CDR3 has 15 amino acids. Germline V gives CDR1 GTSNPN, CDR2 SVGIG (reference sequence). V dropped 0 bases and J dropped 3; count of bases not matched to a gene: 6. CDR3 sequence (DNA): TGTGCCTGGAGTGTCAACCAGGACAGGGACACTGAAGCTTTCTTT. Translating it yields CAWSVNQDRDTEAFF.

This clone has just one count. This sequence joins TRBV4-1 and TRBJ1-2; D unresolved. The CDR3 is made up of 14 amino acids. CDR1 is MGHRA and CDR2 is YSYEKL in the germline V gene. Deletions cut 1 base from V and 8 bases from J, with 14 bases between. The CDR3 DNA is TGCGCCAGCAGCCAAGCCGGACGACCCGAAGGCTACACCTTC. It codes for CASSQAGRPEGYTF.

This sequence joins TRBV5-1 and TRBJ1-1; D is unclear. CDR1 is SGHRS and CDR2 is YFSETQ in the germline V gene. CDR3 size: 13 residues. V gave up 0 bases and J gave up 0 bases, with 3 bases separating them. CDR3 sequence: CASSLDMNTEAFF. The CDR3 DNA follows: TGCGCCAGCAGCTTGGATATGAACACTGAAGCTTTCTTT.

V usage is TRBV3-1 (or the pseudogene TRBV3-2) and J usage is TRBJ2-3, with D possibly TRBD2 on 6 matching bases. The CDR3 contains 13 residues. Germline loops: CDR1 LGHDT, CDR2 YNNKEL (reference sequence). With 1 base removed from V and 10 bases from J, the gap between germline ends came to 12 bases. In DNA form, the CDR3 reads TGTGCCAGCAGCCAAGCGGGAGTAGTTTCGCAGTATTTT. Translation: CASSQAGVVSQYF.